These T cell receptor beta chains were read from a single sample in a study of blood T cells in healthy people across ages. TCRdb recomputed calls from the 5' RACE reads with MiXCR, one row per CDR3 protein. The table has 1.2 million to 1.5 million distinct CDR3 sequences, roughly 40% seen once. Sequencing input: blood. The receptors were gathered from a woman aged 18 to 35 in good health. CDR3s include the opening cysteine and the closing phenylalanine or tryptophan. A D gene is named only where the DNA matches it firmly. Clone size is not always given. Where it is, it says once, few, many or a class for expanded clones.

CDR3 length: 18
V gene: TRBV11-2
J gene: TRBJ2-1
clone size: -
D gene: -
CDR3 protein: CASSLKDDRGETYNEQFF
CDR3 DNA: TGTGCCAGCAGCTTAAAGGACGACCGGGGCGAGACCTACAATGAGCAGTTCTTC

CDR3 length: 16
V gene: TRBV29-1
J gene: TRBJ2-3
clone size: -
D gene: TRBD2
CDR3 protein: CSYRGLAASSTDTQYF
CDR3 DNA: TGCAGTTACAGGGGACTAGCGGCTTCTAGCACAGATACGCAGTATTTT

CDR3 length: 16
V gene: TRBV5-1
J gene: TRBJ2-7
clone size: -
D gene: TRBD1
CDR3 protein: CASSSTHRDRAYEQYF
CDR3 DNA: TGCGCCAGCAGCTCTACCCACCGGGACAGGGCCTACGAGCAGTACTTC

CDR3 length: 14
V gene: TRBV20-1
J gene: TRBJ1-6
clone size: few
D gene: TRBD1
CDR3 protein: CSASLYRGESPLHF
CDR3 DNA: TGCAGTGCTAGTCTATACAGGGGAGAATCACCCCTCCACTTT

CDR3 length: 18
V gene: TRBV6-1
J gene: TRBJ2-1
clone size: -
D gene: TRBD2
CDR3 protein: CASRQYTRAGGSYNEQFF
CDR3 DNA: TGTGCCAGCAGACAATATACTCGGGCGGGGGGGTCCTACAATGAGCAGTTCTTC

CDR3 length: 14
V gene: TRBV7-9
J gene: TRBJ1-2
clone size: -
D gene: TRBD1
CDR3 protein: CASSVEGARYGYTF
CDR3 DNA: TGTGCCAGCAGCGTAGAGGGGGCGCGGTATGGCTACACCTTC

CDR3 length: 15
V gene: TRBV7-9
J gene: TRBJ2-7
clone size: -
D gene: -
CDR3 protein: CASSKTGGTHYEQYF
CDR3 DNA: TGTGCCAGCAGTAAGACTGGCGGGACCCACTACGAGCAGTACTTC

CDR3 length: 18
V gene: TRBV4-2
J gene: TRBJ1-6
clone size: few
D gene: -
CDR3 protein: CASSQVVSGSSYNSPLHF
CDR3 DNA: TGTGCCAGCAGCCAAGTTGTTTCAGGGAGCTCCTATAATTCACCCCTCCACTTT

CDR3 length: 15
V gene: TRBV7-7
J gene: TRBJ2-5
clone size: -
D gene: TRBD1
CDR3 protein: CASSPGRGTQETQYF
CDR3 DNA: TGTGCTAGCAGCCCAGGCAGGGGGACACAAGAGACCCAGTACTTC

CDR3 length: 14
V gene: TRBV4-2
J gene: TRBJ2-1
clone size: -
D gene: -
CDR3 protein: CASSQELEGNEQFF
CDR3 DNA: TGTGCCAGCAGCCAAGAACTAGAAGGTAATGAGCAGTTCTTC

CDR3 length: 13
V gene: TRBV9
J gene: TRBJ2-7
clone size: -
D gene: TRBD2
CDR3 protein: CASSGLADREQYF
CDR3 DNA: TGTGCCAGCAGCGGACTAGCGGACAGAGAGCAGTACTTC

CDR3 length: 14
V gene: TRBV27
J gene: TRBJ1-2
clone size: -
D gene: -
CDR3 protein: CASSLTQANYGYTF
CDR3 DNA: TGTGCCAGCAGTTTGACCCAAGCTAACTATGGCTACACCTTC

CDR3 length: 14
V gene: TRBV29-1
J gene: TRBJ2-2
clone size: few
D gene: -
CDR3 protein: CSVGRDIGTGELFF
CDR3 DNA: TGCAGCGTTGGCCGGGACATCGGCACCGGGGAGCTGTTTTTT

CDR3 length: 11
V gene: TRBV12-3/TRBV12-4
J gene: TRBJ2-4
clone size: -
D gene: -
CDR3 protein: CASSFRAKQYF
CDR3 DNA: TGTGCCAGCAGTTTCCGGGCCAAGCAGTACTTC

CDR3 length: 14
V gene: TRBV3-1
J gene: TRBJ1-1
clone size: -
D gene: TRBD1
CDR3 protein: CASSRTNKGTGAFF
CDR3 DNA: TGTGCCAGCAGCCGAACGAATAAGGGGACAGGGGCTTTCTTT

CDR3 length: 13
V gene: TRBV28
J gene: TRBJ2-7
clone size: few
D gene: -
CDR3 protein: CASSLASFYEQYF
CDR3 DNA: TGTGCCAGCAGTTTAGCGTCATTCTACGAGCAGTACTTC

CDR3 length: 18
V gene: TRBV7-2
J gene: TRBJ2-7
clone size: -
D gene: -
CDR3 protein: CASSLPRFSGSSYNEQYF
CDR3 DNA: TGTGCCAGCAGCCTGCCCAGGTTTAGCGGTAGCTCCTACAATGAGCAGTACTTC

CDR3 length: 13
V gene: TRBV20-1
J gene: TRBJ2-1
clone size: few
D gene: TRBD2
CDR3 protein: CSAKAGGYNEQFF
CDR3 DNA: TGCAGTGCTAAGGCGGGAGGGTACAATGAGCAGTTCTTC

CDR3 length: 14
V gene: TRBV11-2
J gene: TRBJ1-3
clone size: -
D gene: -
CDR3 protein: CAGSPSISGNTIYF
CDR3 DNA: TGTGCCGGCAGCCCGTCTATCTCTGGAAACACCATATATTTT

CDR3 length: 15
V gene: TRBV10-3
J gene: TRBJ2-5
clone size: few
D gene: TRBD2
CDR3 protein: CAISEYGLAQETQYF
CDR3 DNA: TGTGCCATCAGTGAGTACGGACTAGCCCAAGAGACCCAGTACTTC

CDR3 length: 16
V gene: TRBV7-2
J gene: TRBJ2-5
clone size: -
D gene: -
CDR3 protein: CASSFVSGTPGETQYF
CDR3 DNA: TGTGCCAGCAGCTTCGTCTCCGGGACCCCTGGAGAGACCCAGTACTTC

CDR3 length: 14
V gene: TRBV28
J gene: TRBJ2-1
clone size: many
D gene: -
CDR3 protein: CASSPLRGYNEQFF
CDR3 DNA: TGTGCCAGCAGTCCCCTCCGGGGCTACAATGAGCAGTTCTTC

CDR3 length: 13
V gene: TRBV27
J gene: TRBJ2-5
clone size: -
D gene: -
CDR3 protein: CASRTPNQETQYF
CDR3 DNA: TGTGCCAGCAGAACACCAAACCAAGAGACCCAGTACTTC

CDR3 length: 15
V gene: TRBV4-2
J gene: TRBJ2-5
clone size: few
D gene: -
CDR3 protein: CASSQRRGLQETQYF
CDR3 DNA: TGTGCCAGCAGCCAGAGGAGGGGGTTACAAGAGACCCAGTACTTC

CDR3 length: 16
V gene: TRBV7-9
J gene: TRBJ1-5
clone size: -
D gene: -
CDR3 protein: CASSSVVAGAYQPQHF
CDR3 DNA: TGTGCCAGCAGCTCGGTGGTGGCGGGGGCCTATCAGCCCCAGCATTTT

CDR3 length: 16
V gene: TRBV18
J gene: TRBJ2-1
clone size: -
D gene: TRBD2
CDR3 protein: CASSPPGRSSYNEQFF
CDR3 DNA: TGTGCCAGCTCACCACCCGGGAGGAGCTCCTACAATGAGCAGTTCTTC

CDR3 length: 14
V gene: TRBV2
J gene: TRBJ1-2
clone size: -
D gene: -
CDR3 protein: CASDPGLANYGYTF
CDR3 DNA: TGTGCCAGCGATCCAGGCCTAGCTAACTATGGTTACACCTTC

CDR3 length: 14
V gene: TRBV7-2
J gene: TRBJ2-4
clone size: many
D gene: -
CDR3 protein: CASSKDLTRNIQYF
CDR3 DNA: TGTGCCAGCAGCAAAGACCTGACACGAAACATTCAGTACTTC

CDR3 length: 16
V gene: TRBV5-1
J gene: TRBJ2-7
clone size: -
D gene: TRBD2
CDR3 protein: CASSLAGVAGEYEQYF
CDR3 DNA: TGCGCCAGCAGCTTGGCCGGGGTAGCGGGAGAGTACGAGCAGTACTTC

CDR3 length: 12
V gene: TRBV6-6
J gene: TRBJ2-1
clone size: -
D gene: -
CDR3 protein: CASSGQYNEQFF
CDR3 DNA: TGTGCCAGCAGTGGACAGTACAATGAGCAGTTCTTC

CDR3 length: 15
V gene: TRBV12-3/TRBV12-4
J gene: TRBJ2-5
clone size: -
D gene: TRBD1
CDR3 protein: CASSRTGWTQETQYF
CDR3 DNA: TGTGCCAGCAGTCGGACAGGGTGGACGCAAGAGACCCAGTACTTC

CDR3 length: 14
V gene: TRBV25-1
J gene: TRBJ2-3
clone size: few
D gene: -
CDR3 protein: CASSVGTYTDTQYF
CDR3 DNA: TGTGCCAGCAGCGTCGGGACATACACAGATACGCAGTATTTT